This T cell receptor beta chain appears in the sequencing data of a study of blood T cell repertoires in COVID-19. Per the original methods: From reference gene primer amplification, estimates of nucleated cell counts were derived. The protocol was immunoSEQ multiplex PCR, while the TCRdb copy is restricted to in-frame clones and leaves out a portion. The V and J calls and clone size come from that table; D and trimming were worked out from the DNA. Of over 200,000 clones in the sample, about 80% were seen once. Unmatched junction bases numbered 0, after V lost 3 bases and J lost 0 bases. The CDR3 length is 15 residues. Germline loops: CDR1 MRHNA, CDR2 SNTAGT. In assigning cohorts, the study relied on participant-reported clinical history. Donors in Cohort 3 counted as recovered after two negative PCRs, clearance, or symptom resolution.

Sample: PBMCs or T cells enriched from blood (not recorded which). The gene calls are TRBV6-4 and TRBJ2-3, with TRBD2 matching 10 bases. The origin of this receptor is a man in his fifties or sixties who had recovered from COVID-19. DNA of the CDR3: TGTGCCAGCAGTGAACTAGCGGGGAGCACAGATACGCAGTATTTT. As protein: CASSELAGSTDTQYF.